This record concerns one T cell receptor (beta chain) sequence. These data are taken from a study of blood T cell repertoires in COVID-19. Original analysis: Amplification of reference gene primers was used by the study to estimate nucleated cell counts. Profiling relied on immunoSEQ multiplex PCR, and the TCRdb table lists in-frame clones only, not all of them. For V, J and clone size, that table is used; D and trimming come from the DNA. The table lists 110,000 to 150,000 clones, 80% to 90% of them singletons. The TCR was taken from a woman aged 40 to 49 with acute or convalescent COVID-19. Sequencing was done on a sample of peripheral blood.

Here the CDR3 reads CAWSRPRGAYNEQFF. The DNA for the CDR3 is TGTGCCTGGAGTCGCCCCAGGGGTGCCTACAATGAGCAGTTCTTC. The chain recombines TRBV30 with TRBJ2-1, with D perhaps TRBD1 (6 bases). The CDR3 has 15 residues. Germline CDR1 and CDR2: GTSNPN and SVGIG (reference sequence). V lost 2 bases and J 2 bases, leaving 13 bases between the germline ends.